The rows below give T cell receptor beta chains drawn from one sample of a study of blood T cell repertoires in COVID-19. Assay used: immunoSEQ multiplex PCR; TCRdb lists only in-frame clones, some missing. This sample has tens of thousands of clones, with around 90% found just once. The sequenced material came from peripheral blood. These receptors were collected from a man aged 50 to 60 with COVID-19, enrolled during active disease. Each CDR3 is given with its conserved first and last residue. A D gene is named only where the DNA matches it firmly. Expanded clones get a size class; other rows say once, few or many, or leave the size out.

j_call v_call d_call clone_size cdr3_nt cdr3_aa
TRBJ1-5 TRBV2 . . TGTGCCAGCAGTGAGCCCCGGGCCGACAGTCAGCCCCAGCATTTT CASSEPRADSQPQHF
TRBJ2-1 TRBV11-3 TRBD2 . TGTGCCAGCAGCTTAGGAGGCGGGGGATACAATGAGCAGTTCTTC CASSLGGGGYNEQFF
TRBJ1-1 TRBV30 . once TGTGCCTGGAGGGGCAGTATGAACACTGAAGCTTTCTTT CAWRGSMNTEAFF
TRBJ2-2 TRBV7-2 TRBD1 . TGTGCCAGCAGCTTAGCGTCGTTTGCCACGGGACAGGGGAAGTCCGGGGAGCTGTTTTTT CASSLASFATGQGKSGELFF
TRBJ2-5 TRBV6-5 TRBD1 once TGTGCCAGCAGTCTCGGGACAGGGCAAGGGACCCAGTACTTC CASSLGTGQGTQYF
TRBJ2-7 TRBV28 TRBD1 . TGTGCCAGCAGAAGGGGACAGCTCTACGAGCAGTACTTC CASRRGQLYEQYF
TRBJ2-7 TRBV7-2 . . TGTGCCAGCAGCTTAGCGCCCCCGGTTAAATACGAGCAGTACTTC CASSLAPPVKYEQYF
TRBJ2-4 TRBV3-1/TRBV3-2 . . TGTGCCAGCAGCCTGAGTGAAGGGGTGGACATTCAGTACTTC CASSLSEGVDIQYF
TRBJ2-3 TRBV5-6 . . TGTGCCAGCAGCCTAAGGGGGTTTGAAGATACGCAGTATTTT CASSLRGFEDTQYF
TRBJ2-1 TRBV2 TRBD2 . TGTGCCAGCAGTGAAGGACTAGCGGGAGTCTCCAATGAGCAGTTCTTC CASSEGLAGVSNEQFF
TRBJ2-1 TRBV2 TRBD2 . TGTGCCAGACTAGCGGGAAGCAATGAGCAGTTCTTC CARLAGSNEQFF